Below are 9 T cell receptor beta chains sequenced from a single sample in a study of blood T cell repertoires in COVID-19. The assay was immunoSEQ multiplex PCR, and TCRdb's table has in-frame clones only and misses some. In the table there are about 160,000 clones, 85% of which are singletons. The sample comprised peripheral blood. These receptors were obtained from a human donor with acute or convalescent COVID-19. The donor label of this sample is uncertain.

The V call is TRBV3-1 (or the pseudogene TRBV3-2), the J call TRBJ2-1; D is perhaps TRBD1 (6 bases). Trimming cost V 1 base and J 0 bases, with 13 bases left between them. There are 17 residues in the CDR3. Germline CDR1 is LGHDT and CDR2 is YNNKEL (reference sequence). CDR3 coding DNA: TGTGCCAGCAGCCAAGCCAGGGGCCATAGCTCCTACAATGAGCAGTTCTTC. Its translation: CASSQARGHSSYNEQFF.

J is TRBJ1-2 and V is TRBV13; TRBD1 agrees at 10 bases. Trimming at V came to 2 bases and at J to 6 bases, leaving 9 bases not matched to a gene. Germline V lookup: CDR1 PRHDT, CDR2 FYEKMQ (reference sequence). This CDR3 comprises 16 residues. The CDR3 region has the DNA TGTGCCAGCAGCTTATCTTTGTCGGGACAGGGGAATGGCTACACCTTC. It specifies CASSLSLSGQGNGYTF.

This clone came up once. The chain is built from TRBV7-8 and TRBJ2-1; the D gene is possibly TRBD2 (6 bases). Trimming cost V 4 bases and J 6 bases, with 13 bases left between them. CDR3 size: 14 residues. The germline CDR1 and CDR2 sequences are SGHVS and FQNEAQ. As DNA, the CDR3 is TGTGCCAGCAGCTCATTGGGGAGGTCCAATGAGCAGTTCTTC. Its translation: CASSSLGRSNEQFF.

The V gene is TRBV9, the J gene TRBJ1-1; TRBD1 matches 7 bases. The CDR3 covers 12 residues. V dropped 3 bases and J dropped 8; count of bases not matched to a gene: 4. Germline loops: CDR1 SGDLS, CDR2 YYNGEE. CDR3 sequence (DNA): TGTGCCAGCAGCGACCGGACAGGCGAAGCTTTCTTT. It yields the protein CASSDRTGEAFF. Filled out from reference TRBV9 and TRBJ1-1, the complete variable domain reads DSGVTQTPKHLITATGQRVTLRCSPRSGDLSVYWYQQSLDQGLQFLIQYYNGEERAKGNILERFSAQQFPDLHSELNLSSLELGDSALYFCASSDRTGEAFFGQGTRLTVV.

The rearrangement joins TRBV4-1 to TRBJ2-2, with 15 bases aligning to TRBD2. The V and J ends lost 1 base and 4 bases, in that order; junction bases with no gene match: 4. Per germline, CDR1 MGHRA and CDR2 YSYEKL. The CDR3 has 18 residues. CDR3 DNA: TGCGCCAGCAGCCAAGGGACTAGCGGGGGGGCGAGCACCGGGGAGCTGTTTTTT. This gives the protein CASSQGTSGGASTGELFF.

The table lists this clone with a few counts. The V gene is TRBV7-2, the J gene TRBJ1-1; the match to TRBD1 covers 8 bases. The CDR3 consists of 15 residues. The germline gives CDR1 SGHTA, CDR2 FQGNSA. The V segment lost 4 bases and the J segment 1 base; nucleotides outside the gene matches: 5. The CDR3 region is CASSYRQGRNTEAFF. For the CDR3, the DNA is TGTGCCAGCAGCTACCGACAGGGGAGGAACACTGAAGCTTTCTTT.

The CDR3 region is CASSLRATDSGNTIYF. The CDR3 DNA is TGCGCCAGCAGCTTGAGAGCCACCGACTCTGGAAACACCATATATTTT. V gene TRBV5-1 combines with J gene TRBJ1-3; D is unclear. The germline V and J ends were trimmed by 1 base and 0 bases, with 11 bases remaining between them. Germline loops: CDR1 SGHRS, CDR2 YFSETQ. This CDR3 is built from 16 residues.

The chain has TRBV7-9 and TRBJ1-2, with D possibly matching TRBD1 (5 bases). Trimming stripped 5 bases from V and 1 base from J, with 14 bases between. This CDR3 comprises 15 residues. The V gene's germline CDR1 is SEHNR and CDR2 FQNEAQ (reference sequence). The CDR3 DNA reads TGTGCCAGCAGCCAGACGGCCGGGGGTAACTATGGCTACACCTTC. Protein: CASSQTAGGNYGYTF.

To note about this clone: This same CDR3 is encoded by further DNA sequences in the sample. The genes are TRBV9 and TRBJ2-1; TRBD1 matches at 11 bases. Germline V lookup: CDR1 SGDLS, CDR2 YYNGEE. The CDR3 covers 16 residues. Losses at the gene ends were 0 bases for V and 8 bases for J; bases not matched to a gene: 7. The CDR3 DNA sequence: TGTGCCAGCAGCGTAGCCCTGGACAGGGGGCAGGATGAGCAGTTCTTC. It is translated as CASSVALDRGQDEQFF.